Listed below are T cell receptor beta chains from one sample, sequenced in a study of radiation and T cells in renal cell carcinoma. Clones were read by immunoSEQ multiplex PCR, and TCRdb kept only the in-frame ones, dropping some. The sample holds 50,000 to 75,000 clones, around 72% seen once. This specimen was blood, taken from a patient whose treatment included radiotherapy and nephrectomy. These receptors all come from a man between 60 and 75 years old with renal cell carcinoma. Each CDR3 is given with its conserved first and last residue. A D gene is named only where the DNA matches it firmly. Clone size, where shown, is once, few, many, or a class for clones that have expanded.

CDR3 protein,CDR3 DNA,J gene,clone size,V gene,D gene
CASSLKGNTGELFF,TGTGCCAGCAGCCTCAAGGGGAACACCGGGGAGCTGTTTTTT,TRBJ2-2,once,TRBV9,.
CASRPSGFDEQFF,TGTGCTAGCCGACCGTCAGGTTTCGATGAGCAGTTCTTC,TRBJ2-1,few,TRBV12-5,.
CASRSGLRDEQFF,TGTGCCAGCAGGTCGGGTTTGCGGGATGAGCAGTTCTTC,TRBJ2-1,.,TRBV9,.
CASSIVHTAYGYTF,TGTGCCAGCAGCATAGTTCACACAGCATATGGCTACACCTTC,TRBJ1-2,.,TRBV5-5,.
CASSEGQGLNTEAFF,TGTGCCAGCAGCGAGGGACAGGGACTGAACACTGAAGCTTTCTTT,TRBJ1-1,few,TRBV7-8,TRBD1
CAWSVPGQAGPLHF,TGTGCCTGGAGTGTACCCGGACAGGCCGGGCCCCTCCACTTT,TRBJ1-6,once,TRBV30,TRBD1
CATSRVQFVNTEAFF,TGTGCCACCAGCAGAGTGCAGTTCGTGAACACTGAAGCTTTCTTT,TRBJ1-1,.,TRBV15,.
CASSLWDRGGDTQYF,TGTGCCAGCAGCTTGTGGGACAGGGGAGGAGATACGCAGTATTTT,TRBJ2-3,few,TRBV13,TRBD1
CASSPGGTSVDTQYF,TGTGCCAGCAGCCCAGGGGGGACTAGCGTAGATACGCAGTATTTT,TRBJ2-3,few,TRBV11-3,TRBD2
CASSYASSRDEQYF,TGTGCCAGCAGTTACGCCTCATCCAGGGACGAGCAGTACTTC,TRBJ2-7,.,TRBV6-5,.
CASRVGGLNTEAFF,TGCGCCAGCAGGGTAGGGGGGCTGAACACTGAAGCTTTCTTT,TRBJ1-1,.,TRBV5-1,.
CAWSVIVSAIYF,TGTGCCTGGAGTGTAATCGTTTCGGCCATATATTTT,TRBJ1-3,.,TRBV30,.
CASSWGWSDSGELFF,TGCGCCAGCAGCTGGGGTTGGAGCGATAGCGGGGAGCTGTTTTTT,TRBJ2-2,few,TRBV5-1,.
CASSLSGGWGETQYF,TGTGCCAGCAGCTTGAGCGGGGGGTGGGGAGAGACCCAGTACTTC,TRBJ2-5,.,TRBV13,TRBD2
CSVEGQNNQPQHF,TGCAGCGTTGAAGGACAGAACAATCAGCCCCAGCATTTT,TRBJ1-5,.,TRBV29-1,.
CASSPGMNTEAFF,TGTGCCAGCAGCCCAGGGATGAACACTGAAGCTTTCTTT,TRBJ1-1,.,TRBV11-2,.
CASSAASGGAMRTQYF,TGTGCCAGCAGTGCGGCTAGCGGGGGGGCGATGAGGACGCAGTATTTT,TRBJ2-3,.,TRBV2,TRBD2
CASSILPLGGLGYTF,TGTGCCAGCAGCATACTACCACTGGGGGGGCTTGGCTACACCTTC,TRBJ1-2,.,TRBV11-2,.
CASQIEGVMSEAFF,TGTGCCAGCCAGATTGAAGGGGTTATGTCTGAAGCTTTCTTT,TRBJ1-1,few,TRBV7-9,.
CAMEGTADGEQFF,TGTGCCATGGAGGGGACAGCCGATGGTGAGCAGTTCTTC,TRBJ2-1,.,TRBV10-3,.
CASSVDRARYGYTF,TGTGCCAGCAGCGTAGACAGGGCTAGATATGGCTACACCTTC,TRBJ1-2,few,TRBV9,.
CASSDSGTSVGDEQFF,TGTGCCAGCAGTGACTCGGGGACTAGCGTAGGGGATGAGCAGTTCTTC,TRBJ2-1,.,TRBV6-4,TRBD2
CASSSLTTNTEAFF,TGTGCCAGCAGCTCATTGACGACGAACACTGAAGCTTTCTTT,TRBJ1-1,few,TRBV5-6,.
CASSLEQGPYEQYF,TGTGCCAGCAGCTTAGAACAGGGACCATACGAGCAGTACTTC,TRBJ2-7,.,TRBV7-9,.
CASSSNQGAGELFF,TGTGCCAGCAGCTCCAACCAGGGAGCCGGGGAGCTGTTTTTT,TRBJ2-2,few,TRBV9,.